The present TCR beta chain was sequenced within a study of naive and memory T cell subsets. Two oligonucleotides, mixed equimolar, formed the beta constant-region primer covering TRBC1 and TRBC2. Via MiXCR, TCRdb re-called the UMI-ligation and nested PCR reads, giving one row per CDR3 protein. The sample lists roughly 98,000 distinct CDR3 sequences; about 6.5% were seen once. Overall study results and limits: No ground truth validated the naive and memory repertoire findings.

Notes on this clonotype: Its antigen is unknown.

Trimming took 3 bases from V and 5 from J, leaving 8 bases between them. This CDR3 spans 12 amino acids. Germline V gives CDR1 SGHNT, CDR2 YYREEE (reference sequence). The rearrangement uses TRBV5-4 and TRBJ2-5, with no clear D. This receptor was identified in a human donor in good health. Sequencing was done on a sample of central memory CD4+ T cells from blood. This CDR3 is CASSSPWETQYF. For the CDR3, the DNA is TGTGCCAGCAGCTCCCCTTGGGAGACCCAGTACTTC.